Below, 17 T cell receptor beta chains from the same sample are listed, as sequenced in a study of shared clonotypes between healthy human individuals. Some clones are missing from TCRdb's copy, which holds only in-frame ones; the method was immunoSEQ multiplex PCR. The table has about 2.4 million clones, roughly nine tenths seen once. Input material: naive CD4+ T cells sorted from blood. This sample's subset: CD45RA+ positively selected. These TCRs come from a man younger than 30 in good health.

The chain employs TRBV5-1 and TRBJ1-4; TRBD1 matches at 9 bases. From germline, CDR1 is SGHRS and CDR2 YFSETQ. The CDR3 runs 16 residues. Unmatched junction bases numbered 7, after V lost 4 bases and J lost 3 bases. For the CDR3, the DNA is TGCGCCAGCAGCCCGCTGGGACAGGGAGCTAATGAAAAACTGTTTTTT. Protein product: CASSPLGQGANEKLFF.

This clone was found once. The rearrangement joins TRBV27 to TRBJ1-2, with D uncertain. Per the germline V gene, CDR1 is MNHEY and CDR2 is SMNVEV (reference sequence). Trimming removed 2 bases from V and 7 bases from J, with 14 bases in between. The CDR3 consists of 14 residues. CDR3 in amino acids: CASSLTDRSGGYTF. In nucleotides, the CDR3 is TGTGCCAGCAGTTTAACAGACCGTTCGGGTGGCTACACCTTC.

To note about this clone: This sample also contains other DNA sequences that code for the same CDR3. This chain connects TRBV2 to TRBJ1-2; unclear D gene. Germline assignment: CDR1 SNHLY and CDR2 FYNNEI. Trimming stripped 2 bases from V and 5 bases from J, with 6 bases between. The CDR3 contains 12 residues. CDR3 amino acids: CASSEQTYGYTF. The CDR3 nucleotides read TGTGCCAGCAGTGAACAGACATATGGCTACACCTTC.

The rearrangement links TRBV30 to TRBJ2-6; a weak D match, TRBD1 (5 bases). V was pared by 3 bases and J by 2 bases, with 11 bases between. This CDR3 comprises 15 residues. The germline V gene encodes CDR1 GTSNPN and CDR2 SVGIG (reference sequence). CDR3 sequence: CAWRLGAAGANVLTF. The CDR3 nucleotides read TGTGCCTGGAGATTAGGGGCAGCTGGGGCCAACGTCCTGACTTTC.

A remark on this clone: Other DNA sequences in the same sample also yield this CDR3. The chain combines TRBV10-3 with TRBJ2-3; no reliable D call. Germline assignment: CDR1 ENHRY and CDR2 SYGVKD. V lost 0 bases to trimming and J lost 3 bases, with 7 bases between them. CDR3 length: 14 amino acids. The CDR3 loop reads CAISESTATDTQYF. The CDR3 nucleotides are TGTGCCATCAGTGAGTCAACTGCGACAGATACGCAGTATTTT.

The chain links TRBV19 to TRBJ1-1; D is unresolved. The CDR3 contains 11 residues. The germline V gene has CDR1 LNHDA and CDR2 SQIVND (reference sequence). V was shortened by 6 bases and J by 7 bases, with 9 bases between the two germline ends. This CDR3 is CASRGHLEAFF. The CDR3 DNA reads TGTGCCAGTAGGGGCCACCTTGAAGCTTTCTTT.

The chain employs TRBV6-5 and TRBJ2-7; D call uncertain. The CDR3 loop spans 11 amino acids. Germline V gene data show CDR1 as MNHEY and CDR2 as SVGAGI. Between the trimmed V and J ends, which lost 5 bases and 5 bases, there was a span of 7 bases. CDR3 amino acids: CASSERNEQYF. CDR3 in DNA: TGTGCCAGCAGTGAACGAAACGAGCAGTACTTC.

The gene calls are TRBV19 and TRBJ2-2; 8 bases map to TRBD2. This CDR3 has 15 residues. Germline CDR1 is LNHDA and CDR2 is SQIVND (reference sequence). V was clipped by 3 bases and J by 6 bases; unmatched bases: 6. The CDR3 region is CASSILGGASGELFF. The CDR3 bases are TGTGCCAGTAGTATCCTCGGGGGGGCCTCCGGGGAGCTGTTTTTT.

This sequence joins TRBV14 and TRBJ2-2, with D perhaps TRBD1 or TRBD2 (5 bases each). CDR3 length: 14 residues. Germline V gene data show CDR1 as SGHDN and CDR2 as FVKESK. The V end lost 3 bases, the J end lost 3 bases, and 8 bases lay between the germline ends. CDR3 in DNA: TGTGCCAGCAGCCACCTGGGGGACACCGGGGAGCTGTTTTTT. Translated, it gives CASSHLGDTGELFF.

This chain connects TRBV30 to TRBJ1-4; D perhaps matches TRBD1 (5 bases). CDR3 length equals 11 residues. Trimming took 3 bases from V and 13 from J, leaving 12 bases between them. Germline CDR1 and CDR2: GTSNPN and SVGIG (reference sequence). CDR3 loop: CAWRGEGLLFF. The CDR3 coding sequence is TGTGCCTGGAGAGGGGAAGGGTTACTGTTTTTT.

The CDR3 is CASSPQGHQETQYF. The CDR3 region has the DNA TGTGCCAGCAGCCCGCAGGGACACCAAGAGACCCAGTACTTC. V usage is TRBV9 and J usage is TRBJ2-5; possibly TRBD1 or TRBD2 for D (5 bases each). The CDR3 is 14 amino acids. Germline V CDR1 and CDR2: SGDLS, YYNGEE. With 4 bases removed from V and 0 bases from J, the gap between germline ends came to 10 bases.

This chain joins TRBV2 and TRBJ1-3, with D uncertain. Trimming shortened V by 10 bases and J by 2 bases, and 12 bases separated the two germline ends. The V gene's germline CDR1 is SNHLY and CDR2 FYNNEI. The CDR3 extends over 13 amino acids. CDR3 nucleotides: TGTGCCACCGTGGTGGTCCCTGGAAACACCATATATTTT. Its translation is CATVVVPGNTIYF.

This clone has just one count. V and J are TRBV7-9 and TRBJ2-7, with a weak D call TRBD1 (6 bases). Deletions cut 5 bases from V and 0 bases from J, with 11 bases between. The CDR3 has 14 residues. Germline V gene sequence: CDR1 SEHNR, CDR2 FQNEAQ (reference sequence). The CDR3 is CASSRRDNSYEQYF. The CDR3 nucleotides read TGTGCCAGCAGCCGCAGGGACAACTCCTACGAGCAGTACTTC.

The CDR3 DNA sequence: TGCGCCAGCAGCGGACTAGCGGGAGCGGTAGCCAAAAACATTCAGTACTTC. Translation gives CASSGLAGAVAKNIQYF. The chain is built from TRBV10-2 and TRBJ2-4; 13 bases are a match to TRBD2. The J segment lost 0 bases and the V segment lost 6 bases, leaving 5 bases of the junction unmatched. From germline, CDR1 is WSHSY and CDR2 SAAADI. This CDR3 region has 17 residues.

The CDR3 here is CASSLVVPGAATQYF. DNA of the CDR3: TGTGCCAGCAGCTTAGTAGTCCCAGGGGCAGCGACCCAGTACTTC. The chain uses TRBV7-8 and TRBJ2-5; the D gene is possibly TRBD1 (6 bases). The CDR3 runs to 15 residues. The germline V gene encodes CDR1 SGHVS and CDR2 FQNEAQ. V was cut by 1 base and J by 7 bases, with 16 bases left in between. Supplemented by reference TRBV7-8 and TRBJ2-5, the full variable domain reads GAGVSQSPRYKVAKRGQDVALRCDPISGHVSLFWYQQALGQGPEFLTYFQNEAQLDKSGLPSDRFFAERPEGSVSTLKIQRTQQEDSAVYLCASSLVVPGAATQYFGPGTRLLVL.

Points on this clone: The sample contains more than one DNA sequence encoding this CDR3. The chain is built from TRBV6-6 and TRBJ1-1, with 8 bases lining up with TRBD1. The CDR3 runs to 12 residues. J lost 4 bases, V lost 7 bases, and 2 bases had no gene match. CDR1 and CDR2 (germline): MNHNY, SVGAGI (reference sequence). The CDR3 region has the DNA TGTGCCAGCAACAGGGGGAGCACTGAAGCTTTCTTT. This encodes CASNRGSTEAFF.

The V and J genes are TRBV5-1 and TRBJ2-2; tentative D call: TRBD1 (5 bases). CDR1 and CDR2 from the germline V gene are SGHRS and YFSETQ. Trimming cost V 1 base and J 1 base, with 11 bases left between them. The CDR3 loop spans 16 amino acids. CDR3 sequence: CASSLIQGRNTGELFF. As DNA, the CDR3 is TGCGCCAGCAGCTTGATTCAGGGTCGGAACACCGGGGAGCTGTTTTTT.